The TCR beta chain described here comes from a study of spatial heterogeneity in lung cancer. The time point denotes: sample taken at primary tumor resection. Via MiXCR, TCRdb re-called the 5' RACE reads, giving one row per CDR3 protein. The sample records nearly 80,000 distinct CDR3 sequences, about 8.5% being singletons. The ends were cut back, 4 bases at V and 4 bases at J, with 8 bases in the middle. Germline V lookup: CDR1 SQVTM, CDR2 ANQGSEA. The CDR3 contains 12 residues. This sequence was found in a male donor with early-stage non-small cell lung cancer. V usage is TRBV29-1 and J usage is TRBJ2-1; no definite D call. Specimen: PBMCs, collected at surgery. The CDR3 spells CSVVTGYNEQFF. The CDR3 coding sequence is TGCAGCGTTGTCACTGGGTACAATGAGCAGTTCTTC.